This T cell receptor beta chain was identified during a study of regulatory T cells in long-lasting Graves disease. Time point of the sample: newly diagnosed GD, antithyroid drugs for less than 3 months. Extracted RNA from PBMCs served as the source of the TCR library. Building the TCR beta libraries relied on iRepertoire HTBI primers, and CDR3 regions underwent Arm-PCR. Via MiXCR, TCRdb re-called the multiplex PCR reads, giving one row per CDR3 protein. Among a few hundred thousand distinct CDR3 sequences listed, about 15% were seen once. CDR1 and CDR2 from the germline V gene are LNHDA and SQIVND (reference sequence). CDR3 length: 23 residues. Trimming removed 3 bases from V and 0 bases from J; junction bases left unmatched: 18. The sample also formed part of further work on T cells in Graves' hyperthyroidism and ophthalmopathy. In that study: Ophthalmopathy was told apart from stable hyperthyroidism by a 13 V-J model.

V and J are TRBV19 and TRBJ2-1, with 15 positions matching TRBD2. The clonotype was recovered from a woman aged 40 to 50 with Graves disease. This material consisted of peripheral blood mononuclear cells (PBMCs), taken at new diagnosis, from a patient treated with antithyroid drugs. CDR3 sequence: CASSMFTYALGLAGGLSYNEQFF. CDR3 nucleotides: TGTGCCAGTAGTATGTTCACCTATGCGTTAGGACTAGCGGGAGGGCTCTCCTACAATGAGCAGTTCTTC.